The 11 T cell receptor beta chains in this list originate from one sample, sequenced in a study of blood T cell repertoires in COVID-19. Method: immunoSEQ multiplex PCR; TCRdb's copy keeps in-frame clones and lacks some. The sample includes about 200,000 clones, approximately 85% of them seen just once. The source material was peripheral blood. The source is a man aged 55 to 70 with acute or convalescent COVID-19.

This sequence joins TRBV6-6 and TRBJ2-1; D gene uncertain. The CDR3 runs to 15 residues. Looked up from germline, CDR1 is MNHNY and CDR2 is SVGAGI (reference sequence). Trimming took off 0 bases at V and 7 bases at J, with 13 bases between the two ends. The CDR3 DNA reads TGTGCCAGCAGTTACTCGGCCCTAAACGGGAATGAGCAGTTCTTC. Residues: CASSYSALNGNEQFF.

V is TRBV2 and J is TRBJ1-3, with 8 bases fitting TRBD1. From germline, CDR1 is SNHLY and CDR2 FYNNEI. With 7 bases clipped from V and 0 bases from J, the junction kept 11 bases outside the gene matches. This CDR3 is 17 amino acids long. The DNA of the CDR3 is TGTGCCAGCAAGTCAGGGGGCCGCGTCCTCTCTGGAAACACCATATATTTT. It translates to CASKSGGRVLSGNTIYF.

About this clone itself: Other DNA sequences in the same sample also yield this CDR3. The chain combines TRBV27 with TRBJ2-3, with 9 bases aligning to TRBD2. V lost 5 bases and J lost 3; bases outside the gene matches: 3. CDR3 length: 14 amino acids. Per germline, CDR1 MNHEY and CDR2 SMNVEV (reference sequence). Here the CDR3 DNA reads TGTGCCAGCAGTGGCGGGAGGGTAACAGATACGCAGTATTTT. Translation gives CASSGGRVTDTQYF.

This clone appeared a single time. J is TRBJ2-7 and V is TRBV11-2, with TRBD1 matching over 9 bases. CDR1 and CDR2 (germline): SGHAT, FQNNGV. J gave up 5 bases and V 2 bases, and 7 bases lay outside the gene matches. This CDR3 comprises 15 residues. CDR3 in DNA: TGTGCCAGCAGCTTACCCCAGGACAGGGGACACGAGCAGTACTTC. Translated, it gives CASSLPQDRGHEQYF.

This clone appeared once. The gene calls are TRBV2 and TRBJ2-3; D not certain. CDR1 and CDR2 from the germline V gene are SNHLY and FYNNEI. The germline V and J ends were trimmed by 3 bases and 0 bases, with 7 bases remaining between them. This CDR3 is 14 amino acids long. The CDR3 is CASSDWQSTDTQYF. CDR3 DNA sequence: TGTGCCAGCAGTGACTGGCAGAGCACAGATACGCAGTATTTT.

The V and J genes are TRBV6-5 and TRBJ2-7, with D possibly TRBD1 on 7 matching bases. Trimming pared 4 bases from V and 2 bases from J, leaving 9 bases between. The CDR3 is 13 residues long. Per germline, CDR1 MNHEY and CDR2 SVGAGI. CDR3 residues: CASSSGGPYEQYF. The CDR3 region has the DNA TGTGCCAGCAGTTCAGGGGGGCCCTACGAGCAGTACTTC.

The rearrangement uses TRBV19 and TRBJ2-2; 10 bases agree with TRBD2. The CDR3 is 15 residues long. The ends lost 6 bases at V and 4 bases at J; junction bases unmatched: 5. Looked up from germline, CDR1 is LNHDA and CDR2 is SQIVND (reference sequence). CDR3 DNA: TGTGCCAGTAGGACCGGGACTAGCGCCACCGGGGAGCTGTTTTTT. This sequence encodes CASRTGTSATGELFF.

The CDR3 DNA follows: TGTGCCAGCAGTTACCAGGGGGTCGTCTATGGCTACACCTTC. Its protein product is CASSYQGVVYGYTF. This rearrangement joins TRBV6-6 to TRBJ1-2; TRBD1 matches at 7 bases. CDR3 length equals 14 residues. Germline CDR1 MNHNY, CDR2 SVGAGI (reference sequence). V lost 2 bases, J lost 4 bases, and 4 bases stayed unmatched.

This chain joins TRBV19 and TRBJ2-5, with 7 nucleotides matching TRBD2. The V gene's germline CDR1 is LNHDA and CDR2 SQIVND (reference sequence). CDR3 length: 17 residues. V lost 6 bases and J lost 4; bases outside the gene matches: 17. CDR3 nucleotide sequence: TGTGCCAGTAGCCCAATTCGCGGCGGGAGTGTCCGAGAGACCCAGTACTTC. It encodes CASSPIRGGSVRETQYF.

V usage is TRBV27 and J usage is TRBJ2-1, with TRBD2 identical over 9 bases. The CDR3 spans 17 residues. V dropped 4 bases and J dropped 4; count of bases not matched to a gene: 11. Germline assignment: CDR1 MNHEY and CDR2 SMNVEV (reference sequence). The CDR3 here is CASSSQTGTSSYNEQFF. CDR3 DNA: TGTGCCAGCAGTTCACAAACCGGGACTAGCAGTTACAATGAGCAGTTCTTC.

This rearrangement joins TRBV27 to TRBJ2-7; 8 positions match TRBD2. The CDR3 is 16 residues long. CDR1 MNHEY and CDR2 SMNVEV come from the germline V gene (reference sequence). Unmatched junction bases numbered 9, after V lost 5 bases and J lost 0 bases. As DNA, the CDR3 is TGTGCCAGCAGTGCCACCCCTAGCGGGTTCTCCTACGAGCAGTACTTC. Protein: CASSATPSGFSYEQYF.